The next 3 T cell receptor beta chains were all read from a single sample in a study of regulatory dendritic cells for organ transplantation. Generated by immunoSEQ multiplex PCR, the TCRdb table keeps only in-frame clones and is missing some. The data hold under 45,000 clones, with less than 90% observed a single time. The sequenced sample was naive CD4+ T cells from blood. Subset here: CD45RA+ naive T cells. These receptors were taken from a human donor in good health.

The chain joins TRBV28 to TRBJ2-6; D is ambiguous. CDR1 MDHEN and CDR2 SYDVKM come from the germline V gene. Trimming pared 2 bases from V and 1 base from J, leaving 6 bases between. This CDR3 spans 15 amino acids. The DNA for the CDR3 is TGTGCCAGCAGTTTAAGTGGGTCTGGGGCCAACGTCCTGACTTTC. It encodes CASSLSGSGANVLTF. The variable domain in full, completed from reference TRBV28 and TRBJ2-6, reads DVKVTQSSRYLVKRTGEKVFLECVQDMDHENMFWYRQDPGLGLRLIYFSYDVKMKEKGDIPEGYSVSREKKERFSLILESASTNQTSMYLCASSLSGSGANVLTFGAGSRLTVL.

This clone was picked up one time. The rearrangement links TRBV7-8 to TRBJ2-7; 8 bases line up with TRBD1. The germline gives CDR1 SGHVS, CDR2 FQNEAQ. CDR3 length: 14 residues. Germline trimming cut 4 bases from V and 2 bases from J; bases unmatched to any gene: 4. The CDR3 reads CASSSRQGPYEQYF. For the CDR3, the DNA is TGTGCCAGCAGCTCTAGACAGGGGCCCTACGAGCAGTACTTC. The variable domain in full, with the rest retrieved from reference TRBV7-8 and TRBJ2-7, is GAGVSQSPRYKVAKRGQDVALRCDPISGHVSLFWYQQALGQGPEFLTYFQNEAQLDKSGLPSDRFFAERPEGSVSTLKIQRTQQEDSAVYLCASSSRQGPYEQYFGPGTRLTVT.

V usage is TRBV15 and J usage is TRBJ2-7, with TRBD2 identical over 16 bases. Losses at the gene ends were 5 bases for V and 3 bases for J; bases not matched to a gene: 7. The CDR3 consists of 17 residues. Germline lookup yields CDR1 LNHNV and CDR2 YYDKDF (reference sequence). The DNA of the CDR3 is TGTGCCACCAGCGGGACTAGCGGGAGGGCTTTTGGCTACGAGCAGTACTTC. This sequence encodes CATSGTSGRAFGYEQYF.